This T cell receptor beta chain was identified in a study of T cell changes during pregnancy in multiple sclerosis. This clone was recorded a few times. Germline V gene sequence: CDR1 SGDLS, CDR2 YYNGEE. The CDR3 is 13 residues long. V lost 3 bases and J lost 5; bases outside the gene matches: 3. Clones were read by immunoSEQ multiplex PCR, and TCRdb kept only the in-frame ones, dropping some. The table has more than 55,000 clones, roughly nine tenths seen once. The sequence was collected from a female donor with multiple sclerosis, enrolled in a pregnancy study. The input for sequencing was CD4+ T cells from peripheral blood mononuclear cells, taken in the third trimester of pregnancy. The rearrangement uses TRBV9 and TRBJ1-1, with 8 bases aligning to TRBD1. For the CDR3, the DNA is TGTGCCAGCAGCGGGACAGGGAGGACTGAAGCTTTCTTT. Translating it yields CASSGTGRTEAFF.